This T cell receptor beta chain was recorded in a study of blood T cell repertoires in COVID-19. The CDR3 has 12 residues. V was cut by 8 bases and J by 7 bases, with 12 bases left in between. The germline V gene has CDR1 LNHDA and CDR2 SQIVND (reference sequence). Libraries were prepared by immunoSEQ multiplex PCR; TCRdb keeps only in-frame clonotypes and omits some of them. The data contain tens of thousands of clones, 87% of them singletons. This TCR was recovered from a woman aged 50 to 60 with acute or convalescent COVID-19. The genes are TRBV19 and TRBJ1-5, with a tentative D call TRBD1 (6 bases). The sequencing input was peripheral blood. CDR3 sequence reads: CASCLGAQPQHF. The CDR3 DNA follows: TGTGCCAGTTGTCTGGGGGCCCAGCCCCAGCATTTT.